This T cell receptor (beta chain) was recorded in a study of OX40 agonist ivuxolimab in advanced cancers. About the study: A history of anti-PD-1, anti-PD-L1 or anti-CTLA-4 therapy was acceptable, and roughly 40% had some.

The germline CDR1 and CDR2 sequences are GTSNPN and SVGIG (reference sequence). The ends lost 3 bases at V and 5 bases at J; junction bases unmatched: 6. CDR3 size: 14 residues. The study's findings and limits: Within 6 weeks, CD4+ and CD8+ blood T cells expanded clonally at 0.1 to 3.0 mg/kg.

Peripheral blood came from all dose cohorts at three timepoints. Notes on this clone: Its cognate antigen is unknown.

This table comes from immunoSEQ multiplex PCR, and its TCRdb copy is limited to in-frame clones, with some not included. The table includes about 82,000 clones, roughly nine tenths detected once. The sequence was collected from an adult with an advanced solid tumor such as melanoma, head and neck, liver or kidney cancer. The gene calls are TRBV30 and TRBJ2-3; TRBD2 aligns across 9 bases. The specimen was CD4+ or CD8+ T cells sorted from blood, collected in a trial of the OX40 agonist ivuxolimab. The CDR3 DNA sequence: TGTGCCTGGAGGCCGGGACTAGCCGGAGATACGCAGTATTTT. Amino acids: CAWRPGLAGDTQYF. The complete variable domain, with remaining parts taken from reference TRBV30 and TRBJ2-3, reads SQTIHQWPATLVQPVGSPLSLECTVEGTSNPNLYWYRQAAGRGLQLLFYSVGIGQISSEVPQNLSASRPQDRQFILSSKKLLLSDSGFYLCAWRPGLAGDTQYFGPGTRLTVL.